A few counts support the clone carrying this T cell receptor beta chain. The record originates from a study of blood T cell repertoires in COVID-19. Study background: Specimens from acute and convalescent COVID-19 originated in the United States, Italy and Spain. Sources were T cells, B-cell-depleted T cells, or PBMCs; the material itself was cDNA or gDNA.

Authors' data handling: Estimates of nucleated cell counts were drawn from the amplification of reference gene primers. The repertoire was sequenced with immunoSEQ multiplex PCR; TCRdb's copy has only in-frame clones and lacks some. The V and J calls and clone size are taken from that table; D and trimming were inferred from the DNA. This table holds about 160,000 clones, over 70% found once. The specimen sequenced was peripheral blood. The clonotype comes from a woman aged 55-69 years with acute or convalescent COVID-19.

The CDR3, as DNA: TGCGCCAGCAGCCAAGATCGGGGGACAGTGACATCACCCCTCCACTTT. Amino acids: CASSQDRGTVTSPLHF. V and J are TRBV4-3 and TRBJ1-6, with 7 bases lining up with TRBD1. The CDR3 totals 16 residues. CDR1 LGHNA and CDR2 YSLEER come from the germline V gene. After removal of 0 bases from V and 10 bases from J, the junction contained 9 bases not matched to a gene.